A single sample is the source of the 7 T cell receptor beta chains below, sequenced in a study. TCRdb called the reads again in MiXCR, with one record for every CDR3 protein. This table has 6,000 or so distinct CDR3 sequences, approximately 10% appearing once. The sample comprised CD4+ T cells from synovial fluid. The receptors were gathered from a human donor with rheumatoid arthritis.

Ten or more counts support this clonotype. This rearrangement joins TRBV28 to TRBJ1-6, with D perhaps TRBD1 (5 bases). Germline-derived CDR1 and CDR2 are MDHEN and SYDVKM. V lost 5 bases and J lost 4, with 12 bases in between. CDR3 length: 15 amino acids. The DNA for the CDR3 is TGTGCCAGCAGTGGGAGACAGAATTATAATTCACCCCTCCACTTT. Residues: CASSGRQNYNSPLHF. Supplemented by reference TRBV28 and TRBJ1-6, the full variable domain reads DVKVTQSSRYLVKRTGEKVFLECVQDMDHENMFWYRQDPGLGLRLIYFSYDVKMKEKGDIPEGYSVSREKKERFSLILESASTNQTSMYLCASSGRQNYNSPLHFGNGTRLTVT.

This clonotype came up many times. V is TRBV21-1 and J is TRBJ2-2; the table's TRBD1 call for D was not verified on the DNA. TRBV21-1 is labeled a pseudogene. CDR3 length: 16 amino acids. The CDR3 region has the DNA TGTGCCAGCAGCATTCGGGCGGGTGCGAACACCGGGGAGCTGTTTTTT. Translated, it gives CASSIRAGANTGELFF.

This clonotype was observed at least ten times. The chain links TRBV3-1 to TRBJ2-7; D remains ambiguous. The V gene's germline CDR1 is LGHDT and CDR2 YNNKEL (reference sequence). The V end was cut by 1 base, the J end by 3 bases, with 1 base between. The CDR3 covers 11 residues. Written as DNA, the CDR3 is TGTGCCAGCAGCCAAGGCTACGAGCAGTACTTC. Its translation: CASSQGYEQYF.

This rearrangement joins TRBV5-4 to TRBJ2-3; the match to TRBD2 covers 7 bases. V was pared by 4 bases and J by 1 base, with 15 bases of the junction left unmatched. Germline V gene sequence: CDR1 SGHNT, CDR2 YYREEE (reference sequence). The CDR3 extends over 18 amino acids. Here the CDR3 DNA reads TGTGCCAGCAGCCAAGATATAGGAGGCGGGGGTCGCACAGATACGCAGTATTTT. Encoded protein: CASSQDIGGGGRTDTQYF.

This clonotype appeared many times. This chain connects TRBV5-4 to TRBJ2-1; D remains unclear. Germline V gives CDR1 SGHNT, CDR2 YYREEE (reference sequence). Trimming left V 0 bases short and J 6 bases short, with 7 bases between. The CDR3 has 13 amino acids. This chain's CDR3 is CASSLGSINEQFF. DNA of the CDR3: TGTGCCAGCAGCTTGGGAAGCATCAATGAGCAGTTCTTC.

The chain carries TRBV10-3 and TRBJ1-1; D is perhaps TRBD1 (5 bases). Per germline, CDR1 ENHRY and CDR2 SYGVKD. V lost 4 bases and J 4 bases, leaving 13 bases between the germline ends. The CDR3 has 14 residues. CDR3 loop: CAISVTGSSTEAFF. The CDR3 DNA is TGTGCCATCAGTGTAACAGGATCGAGCACTGAAGCTTTCTTT.

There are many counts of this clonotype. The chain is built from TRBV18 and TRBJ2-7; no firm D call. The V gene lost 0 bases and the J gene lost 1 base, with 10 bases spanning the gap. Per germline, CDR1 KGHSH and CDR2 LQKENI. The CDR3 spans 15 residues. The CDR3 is CASSPPVVGSYEQYF. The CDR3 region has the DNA TGTGCCAGCTCACCACCGGTGGTTGGATCCTACGAGCAGTACTTC.